The T cell receptor (beta chain) described here comes from a study of T cells expressing NK-cell markers. Study-wide results and caveats: There were four donors in whom these clonotypes also led the CD3+CD56-NKG2C+ fraction.

CDR1 is ENHRY and CDR2 is SYGVKD in the germline V gene. The CDR3 has 13 residues. As concerns this clonotype: Its antigen remains unknown.

5'RACE template switching built TCR beta cDNA with unique molecular identifiers. With the 5' RACE reads reprocessed, TCRdb shows one record per CDR3 protein and no DNA. This sample's clone table lists some 280,000 distinct CDR3 sequences. The sequence was collected from a man in his late teens or twenties in good health. The chain joins TRBV10-3 to TRBJ2-3; TCRdb lists TRBD1, though no DNA is available to test this call. The source material was blood T cells: a sorted CD56 or NKG2C T cell subset, CD4+ or CD8+ T cells, or bulk PBMC T cells (not recorded which). This CDR3 reads CAIRQEVADTQYF.